A selection of T cell receptor beta chains follows, all from one sample in a study of blood T cell repertoires in COVID-19. Sequencing used immunoSEQ multiplex PCR; TCRdb keeps in-frame clones, though not all of them. Altogether a few hundred thousand clones are present, 75% to 90% being singletons, with the ten largest covering 3.5% to 5.5%. Sample: peripheral blood. The receptors originated from a woman aged 40 to 50 who had recovered from COVID-19. The CDR3 runs from the conserved cysteine through the conserved F or W.

TRBV19	TRBJ1-5	CASSRQGAAQPQHF
TRBV24-1	TRBJ2-1	CATSDLRDFRDEQFF
TRBV6-2/TRBV6-3	TRBJ1-1	CASSYSVFRANTEAFF
TRBV9	TRBJ1-3	CASSVGPGQGRNTIYF
TRBV27	TRBJ1-2	CASSLSLQQGGMSYTF
TRBV5-4	TRBJ1-1	CASSLGGRENTEAFF
TRBV14	TRBJ1-1	CASSREGWGNTEAFF
TRBV24-1	TRBJ1-1	CATQPGQGNTEAFF
TRBV18	TRBJ1-4	CASSPTGRGSEKLFF
TRBV11-2	TRBJ1-6	CASSPDAGSHSPLHF
TRBV15	TRBJ2-7	CATSSAGPDRVTEQYF
TRBV18	TRBJ2-2	CASSPQNPGTGETGELFF